These 7 T cell receptor beta chains originate from one sample sequenced in a study of cytomegalovirus exposure and HLA in healthy donors (dated by TCRdb to the late 2010s). Library generation was performed with the immunoSEQ multiplex PCR assay. The multiplex PCR relied on a mix of 60 forward primers for TCR Vbeta segments and 13 reverse primers for TCR Jbeta segments. TCRdb took over this immuneACCESS table, retaining in-frame rearrangements with V and J assigned. Such tables are incomplete; in checked studies, under half of the missing clones stem from an unresolved V gene, and the remainder is unexplained. The sample includes around 170,000 clones, with approximately 78% observed a single time. Approximately 0.8% of the sample is taken by the ten largest. Sequencing was performed on PBMCs. These receptors all stem from a woman younger than 30 in good health and CMV-seronegative.

The CDR3 coding sequence is TGTGCCAGCAGGGATACAGGGTTCAATCAGCCCCAGCATTTT. Its protein product is CASRDTGFNQPQHF. This chain uses TRBV2 with TRBJ1-5; the D gene is possibly TRBD1 (6 bases). This CDR3 contains 14 residues. Germline V lookup: CDR1 SNHLY, CDR2 FYNNEI. Trimming pared 6 bases from V and 3 bases from J, leaving 12 bases between.

The rearrangement joins TRBV11-2 to TRBJ1-2, with 9 bases aligning to TRBD1. The V gene's germline CDR1 is SGHAT and CDR2 FQNNGV. The CDR3 is 14 residues long. With V trimmed by 4 bases and J by 8 bases, 8 bases remained unmatched. CDR3 nucleotides: TGTGCCAGCAGCTCAAGGACAGGGGAGATGGGCTACACCTTC. Residues: CASSSRTGEMGYTF.

The chain uses TRBV6-5 and TRBJ2-7; D gene uncertain. The CDR3 runs 15 residues. Germline V gene lookup returns CDR1 MNHEY and CDR2 SVGAGI. V was clipped by 7 bases and J by 0 bases, with 16 bases between them. Here the CDR3 DNA reads TGTGCCAGCAACGGGTTGTCAGCGAGCTCCTACGAGCAGTACTTC. It codes for CASNGLSASSYEQYF.

This clone was seen once. This rearrangement joins TRBV5-1 to TRBJ2-7; perhaps TRBD2 as D (6 bases). This CDR3 comprises 15 residues. Trimming shortened V by 2 bases and J by 0 bases, and 12 bases separated the two germline ends. Germline V lookup: CDR1 SGHRS, CDR2 YFSETQ. The CDR3 bases are TGCGCCAGCAGCTTAATGGCGGGGAGCTCCTACGAGCAGTACTTC. Residues: CASSLMAGSSYEQYF.

The rearrangement joins TRBV18 to TRBJ1-5, with no clear D. Germline V gene sequence: CDR1 KGHSH, CDR2 LQKENI. There are 15 residues in the CDR3. V lost 3 bases, J lost 3 bases, and 12 bases lay in between. Here the CDR3 DNA reads TGTGCCAGCTCACCGGGCTTAAGTCCCAATCAGCCCCAGCATTTT. Protein product: CASSPGLSPNQPQHF.

This chain connects TRBV28 to TRBJ2-7; D uncertain. Germline CDR1 is MDHEN and CDR2 is SYDVKM. The CDR3 is 13 residues long. The V gene lost 2 bases and the J gene lost 0 bases, with 5 bases spanning the gap. The CDR3 loop is CASSLTDSYEQYF. In DNA form, the CDR3 reads TGTGCCAGCAGTTTAACAGACTCCTACGAGCAGTACTTC.

Note on this clone: This sample also contains other DNA sequences that code for the same CDR3. The chain has TRBV28 and TRBJ1-1; D is uncertain. The CDR3 extends over 12 amino acids. The V end was cut by 1 base, the J end by 5 bases, with 5 bases between. From germline, CDR1 is MDHEN and CDR2 SYDVKM. CDR3 protein: CASSLSGTEAFF. The CDR3 DNA reads TGTGCCAGCAGTTTATCGGGGACTGAAGCTTTCTTT. Variable domain in full (rest from reference TRBV28 and TRBJ1-1): DVKVTQSSRYLVKRTGEKVFLECVQDMDHENMFWYRQDPGLGLRLIYFSYDVKMKEKGDIPEGYSVSREKKERFSLILESASTNQTSMYLCASSLSGTEAFFGQGTRLTVV.